This T cell receptor (beta chain) came from a study of T cell changes during pregnancy in multiple sclerosis. Trimming stripped 4 bases from V and 6 bases from J, with 10 bases between. This CDR3 has 12 amino acids. CDR1 SGHTS and CDR2 YDEGEE come from the germline V gene. Clones were sequenced by immunoSEQ multiplex PCR, and TCRdb holds only the in-frame ones, with some missing. The repertoire holds about 80,000 clones, with about 94% as singletons. V usage is TRBV5-8 and J usage is TRBJ1-2; D may be TRBD1 (6 bases). Source: peripheral blood, taken in the third trimester of pregnancy. This sequence was found in a female donor with multiple sclerosis, enrolled in a pregnancy study. The CDR3 coding sequence is TGTGCCAGCAGCACACAGGGAGATGGCTACACCTTC. Encoded protein: CASSTQGDGYTF.